This TCR beta chain emerged from a study of Ad26.COV2.S vaccination and SARS-CoV-2 variants. Study summary: Administration of Ad26.COV2.S was intramuscular, either once or twice 56 days apart.

Treatment noted: over 15 received Ad26.COV2.S at low or high dose, single or two shots; 5 received placebo; per-sample allocation not given. Following the first vaccine or placebo injection, samples were taken on day 63. V lost 4 bases and J 0 bases, leaving 6 bases between the germline ends. The V gene's germline CDR1 is LNHDA and CDR2 SQIVND (reference sequence). The CDR3 totals 13 residues. Repertoires were generated with immunoSEQ multiplex PCR, while TCRdb's copy carries only in-frame clones and drops some. The top ten hold 1.7% of the sample, which has some 460,000 clones, 89% seen once. Sequenced material: peripheral blood, taken in a trial of Ad26.COV2.S vaccine versus placebo. V usage is TRBV19 and J usage is TRBJ2-5; D gene uncertain. This sequence originates from a person aged 18-60 years who received the Ad26.COV2.S COVID-19 vaccine or a placebo. The CDR3 coding sequence is TGTGCCAGTAGTAAACAGTACCAAGAGACCCAGTACTTC. Translating gives CASSKQYQETQYF.